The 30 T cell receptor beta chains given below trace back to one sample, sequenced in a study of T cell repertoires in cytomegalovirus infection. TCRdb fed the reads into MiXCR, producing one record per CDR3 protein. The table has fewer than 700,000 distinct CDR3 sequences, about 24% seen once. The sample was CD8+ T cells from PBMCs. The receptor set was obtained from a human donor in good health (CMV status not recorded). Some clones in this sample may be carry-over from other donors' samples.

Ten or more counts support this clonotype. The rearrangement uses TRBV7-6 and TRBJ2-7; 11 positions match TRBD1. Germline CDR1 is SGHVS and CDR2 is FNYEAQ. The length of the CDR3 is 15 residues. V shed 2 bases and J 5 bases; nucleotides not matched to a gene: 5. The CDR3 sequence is CASSLRGTGGNEQYF. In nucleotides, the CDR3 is TGTGCCAGCAGCTTACGCGGGACAGGGGGAAACGAGCAGTACTTC.

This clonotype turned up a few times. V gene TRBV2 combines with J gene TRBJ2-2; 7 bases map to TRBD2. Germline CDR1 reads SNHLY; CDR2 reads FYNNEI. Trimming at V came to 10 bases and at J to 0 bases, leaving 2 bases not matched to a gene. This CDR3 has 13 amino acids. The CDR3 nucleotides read TGTGCCATCAGCGGGGCGAACACCGGGGAGCTGTTTTTT. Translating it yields CAISGANTGELFF.

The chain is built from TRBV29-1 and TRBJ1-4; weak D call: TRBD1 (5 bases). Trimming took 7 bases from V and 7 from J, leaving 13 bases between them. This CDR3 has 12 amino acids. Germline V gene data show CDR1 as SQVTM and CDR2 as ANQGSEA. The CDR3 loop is CSAAGTVEKLFF. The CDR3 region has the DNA TGCAGCGCCGCCGGGACGGTTGAAAAACTGTTTTTT. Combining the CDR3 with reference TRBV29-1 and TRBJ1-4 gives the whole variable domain SAVISQKPSRDICQRGTSLTIQCQVDSQVTMMFWYRQQPGQSLTLIATANQGSEATYESGFVIDKFPISRPNLTFSTLTVSNMSPEDSSIYLCSAAGTVEKLFFGSGTQLSVL.

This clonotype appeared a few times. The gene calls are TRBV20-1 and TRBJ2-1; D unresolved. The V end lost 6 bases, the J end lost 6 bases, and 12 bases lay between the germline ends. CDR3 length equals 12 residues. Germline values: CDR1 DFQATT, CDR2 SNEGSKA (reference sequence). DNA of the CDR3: TGCAGTGCGCTTCCCCTAGGCAATGAGCAGTTCTTC. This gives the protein CSALPLGNEQFF.

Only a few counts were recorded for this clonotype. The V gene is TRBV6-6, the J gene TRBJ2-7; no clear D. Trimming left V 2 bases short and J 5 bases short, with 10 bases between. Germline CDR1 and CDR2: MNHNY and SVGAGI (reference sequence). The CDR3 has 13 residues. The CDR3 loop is CASSYSKSDEQYV. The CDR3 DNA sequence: TGTGCCAGCAGTTACAGTAAGTCAGACGAGCAGTACGTC.

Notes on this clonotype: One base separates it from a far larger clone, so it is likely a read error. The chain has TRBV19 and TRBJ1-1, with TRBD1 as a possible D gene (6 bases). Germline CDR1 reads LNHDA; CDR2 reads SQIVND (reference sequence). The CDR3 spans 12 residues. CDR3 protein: CVSSIGGTEAFF. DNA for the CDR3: TGTGTCAGTAGTATAGGGGGCACTGAAGCTTTCTTT. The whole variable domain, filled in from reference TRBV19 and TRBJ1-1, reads DGGITQSPKYLFRKEGQNVTLSCEQNLNHDAMYWYRQDPGQGLRLIYYSQIVNDFQKGDIAEGYSVSREKKESFPLTVTSAQKNPTAFYLCVSSIGGTEAFFGQGTRLTVV.

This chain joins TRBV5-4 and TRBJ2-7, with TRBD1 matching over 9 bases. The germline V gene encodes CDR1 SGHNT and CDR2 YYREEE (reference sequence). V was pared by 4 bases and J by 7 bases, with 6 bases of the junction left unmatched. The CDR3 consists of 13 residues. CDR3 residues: CASSRTGEWEQYF. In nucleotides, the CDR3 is TGTGCCAGCAGCCGGACAGGGGAATGGGAGCAGTACTTC.

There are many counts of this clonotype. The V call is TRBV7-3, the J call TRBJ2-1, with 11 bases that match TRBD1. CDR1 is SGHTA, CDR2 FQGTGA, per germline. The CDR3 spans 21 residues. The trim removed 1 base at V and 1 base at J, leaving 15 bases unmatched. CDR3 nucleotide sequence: TGTGCCAGCAGCTTAAAAATCGGACAGGGGGCGGATTTAGGATCCTACAATGAGCAGTTCTTC. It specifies CASSLKIGQGADLGSYNEQFF.

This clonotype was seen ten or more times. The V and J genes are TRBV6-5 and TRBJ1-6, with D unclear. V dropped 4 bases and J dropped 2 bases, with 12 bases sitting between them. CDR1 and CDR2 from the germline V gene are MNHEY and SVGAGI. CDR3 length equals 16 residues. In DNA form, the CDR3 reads TGTGCCAGCAGTTTTAAGGAGTTTACCTATAATTCACCCCTCCACTTT. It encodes CASSFKEFTYNSPLHF.

CDR3 protein: CASSPLEGLGTGELFF. The CDR3 DNA is TGTGCCAGCAGCCCACTCGAGGGGCTTGGCACCGGGGAGCTGTTTTTT. The genes are TRBV7-3 and TRBJ2-2, with D tentatively TRBD1 or TRBD2 (5 bases each). Trimming shortened V by 5 bases and J by 4 bases, and 17 bases separated the two germline ends. The CDR3 is 16 amino acids. Germline lookup yields CDR1 SGHTA and CDR2 FQGTGA.

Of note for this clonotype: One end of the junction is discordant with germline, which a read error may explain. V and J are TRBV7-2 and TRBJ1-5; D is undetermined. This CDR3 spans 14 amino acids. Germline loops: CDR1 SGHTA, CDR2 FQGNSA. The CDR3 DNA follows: TGTGCCAGCAGCTTATCAGTTAGCAATCAGCCCCGGCATTTT. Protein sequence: CASSLSVSNQPRHF.

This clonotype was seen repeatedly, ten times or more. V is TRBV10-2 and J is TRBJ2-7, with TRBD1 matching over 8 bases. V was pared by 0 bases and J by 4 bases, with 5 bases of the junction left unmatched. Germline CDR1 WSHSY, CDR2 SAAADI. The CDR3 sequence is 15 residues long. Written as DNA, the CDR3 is TGCGCCAGCAGTGAGTCGTGGGACAGGAGTTACGAGCAGTACTTC. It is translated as CASSESWDRSYEQYF.

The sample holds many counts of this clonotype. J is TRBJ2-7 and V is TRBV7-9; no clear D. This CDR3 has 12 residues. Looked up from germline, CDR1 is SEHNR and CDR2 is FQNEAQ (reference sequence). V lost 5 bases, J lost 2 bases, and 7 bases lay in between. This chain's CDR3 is CASSTTAYEQYF. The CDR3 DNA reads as TGTGCCAGCAGCACGACGGCCTACGAGCAGTACTTC. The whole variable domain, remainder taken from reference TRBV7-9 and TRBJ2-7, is DTGVSQNPRHKITKRGQNVTFRCDPISEHNRLYWYRQTLGQGPEFLTYFQNEAQLEKSRLLSDRFSAERPKGSFSTLEIQRTEQGDSAMYLCASSTTAYEQYFGPGTRLTVT.

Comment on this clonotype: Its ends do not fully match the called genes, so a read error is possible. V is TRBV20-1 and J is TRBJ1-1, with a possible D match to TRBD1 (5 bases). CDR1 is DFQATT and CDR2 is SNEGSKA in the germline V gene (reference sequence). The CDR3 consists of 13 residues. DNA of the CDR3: TGCAGTGCCAGAGGGGCGCTCGCGGCTGAAGCTTTCTTT. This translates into CSARGALAAEAFF.

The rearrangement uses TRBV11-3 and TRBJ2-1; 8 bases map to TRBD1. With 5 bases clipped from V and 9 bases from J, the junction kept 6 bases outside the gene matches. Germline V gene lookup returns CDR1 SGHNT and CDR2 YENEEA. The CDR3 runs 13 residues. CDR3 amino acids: CASSIDRGGEQFF. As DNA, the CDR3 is TGTGCCAGCAGCATCGACAGGGGAGGTGAGCAGTTCTTC.

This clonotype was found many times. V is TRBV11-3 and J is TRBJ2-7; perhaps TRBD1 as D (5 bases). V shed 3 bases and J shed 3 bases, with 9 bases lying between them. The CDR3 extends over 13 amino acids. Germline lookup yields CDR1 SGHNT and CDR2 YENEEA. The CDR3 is CASSFAGNYEQYF. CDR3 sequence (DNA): TGTGCCAGCAGCTTCGCAGGGAACTACGAGCAGTACTTC.

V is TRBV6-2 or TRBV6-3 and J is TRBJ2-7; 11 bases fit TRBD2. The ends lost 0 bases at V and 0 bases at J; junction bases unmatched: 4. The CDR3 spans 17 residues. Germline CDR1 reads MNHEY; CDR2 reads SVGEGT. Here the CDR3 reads CASSYSRTSGFSYEQYV. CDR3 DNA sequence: TGTGCCAGCAGTTACTCGAGGACTAGCGGGTTCTCCTACGAGCAGTACGTC.

The CDR3 protein is CASSPWTSGALEETQYF. CDR3 in DNA: TGTGCCAGCAGTCCTTGGACTAGCGGGGCCCTTGAAGAGACCCAGTACTTC. The J gene is TRBJ2-5, the V gene TRBV12-3 or TRBV12-4; the match to TRBD2 covers 12 bases. This CDR3 is built from 17 residues. V trimming: 5 bases; J trimming: 3 bases; junction bases outside the gene matches: 10.

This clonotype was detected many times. The CDR3 DNA reads TGTGCCAGCAGCCCATTGGAGGGTACTGAAGCTTTCTTT. This encodes CASSPLEGTEAFF. This chain links TRBV12-3 or TRBV12-4 with TRBJ1-1; no reliable D call. This CDR3 region has 13 residues. Trimming pared 6 bases from V and 5 bases from J, leaving 13 bases between.

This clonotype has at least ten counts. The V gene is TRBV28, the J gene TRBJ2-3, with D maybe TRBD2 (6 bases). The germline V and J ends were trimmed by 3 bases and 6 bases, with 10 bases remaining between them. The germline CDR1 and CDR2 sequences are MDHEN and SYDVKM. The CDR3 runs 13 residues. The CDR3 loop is CASSLAGWDTQYF. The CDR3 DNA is TGTGCCAGCAGTTTGGCGGGGTGGGATACGCAGTATTTT.

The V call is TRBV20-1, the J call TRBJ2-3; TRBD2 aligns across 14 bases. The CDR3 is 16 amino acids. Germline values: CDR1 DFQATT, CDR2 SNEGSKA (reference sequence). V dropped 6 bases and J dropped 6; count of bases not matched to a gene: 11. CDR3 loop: CSARFGLAGGRDTQYF. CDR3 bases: TGCAGTGCAAGATTTGGACTAGCGGGGGGCAGGGATACGCAGTATTTT.

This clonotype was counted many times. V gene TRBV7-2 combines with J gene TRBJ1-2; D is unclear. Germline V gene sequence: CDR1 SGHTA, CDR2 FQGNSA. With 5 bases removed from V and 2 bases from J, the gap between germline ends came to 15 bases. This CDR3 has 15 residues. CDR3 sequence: CASSVWPTVNYGYTF. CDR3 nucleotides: TGTGCCAGCAGCGTGTGGCCCACAGTGAACTATGGCTACACCTTC.

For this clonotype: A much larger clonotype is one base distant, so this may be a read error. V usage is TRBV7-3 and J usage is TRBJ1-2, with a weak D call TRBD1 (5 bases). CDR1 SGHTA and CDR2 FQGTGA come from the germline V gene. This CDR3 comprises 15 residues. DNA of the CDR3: TGTGTCAGCAGCTTAGAAAGTATCAGGGCCTCGGGCTACACCTTC. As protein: CVSSLESIRASGYTF. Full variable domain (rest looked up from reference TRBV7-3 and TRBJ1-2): GAGVSQTPSNKVTEKGKYVELRCDPISGHTALYWYRQSLGQGPEFLIYFQGTGAADDSGLPNDRFFAVRPEGSVSTLKIQRTERGDSAVYLCVSSLESIRASGYTFGSGTRLTVV.

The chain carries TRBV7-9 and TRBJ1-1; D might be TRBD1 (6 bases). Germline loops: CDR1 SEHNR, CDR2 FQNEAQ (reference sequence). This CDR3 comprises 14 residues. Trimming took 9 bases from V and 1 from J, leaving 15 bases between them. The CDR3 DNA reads TGTGCCAGTAGTATTACAGGGTCGAACACTGAAGCTTTCTTT. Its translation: CASSITGSNTEAFF.

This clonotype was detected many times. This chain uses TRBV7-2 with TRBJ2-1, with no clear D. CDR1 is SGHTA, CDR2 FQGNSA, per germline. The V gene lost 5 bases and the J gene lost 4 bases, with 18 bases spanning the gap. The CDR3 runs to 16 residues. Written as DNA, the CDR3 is TGTGCCAGCAGCCTCCGTCTGGATGGGGTATACAATGAGCAGTTCTTC. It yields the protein CASSLRLDGVYNEQFF.

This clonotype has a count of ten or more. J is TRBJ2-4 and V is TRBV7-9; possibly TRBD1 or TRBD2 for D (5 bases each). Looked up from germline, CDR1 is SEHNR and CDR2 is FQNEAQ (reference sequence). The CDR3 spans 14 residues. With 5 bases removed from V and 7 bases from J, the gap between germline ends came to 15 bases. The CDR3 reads CASSLRGVDNIQYF. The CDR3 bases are TGTGCCAGCAGCCTTCGAGGGGTAGACAACATTCAGTACTTC.

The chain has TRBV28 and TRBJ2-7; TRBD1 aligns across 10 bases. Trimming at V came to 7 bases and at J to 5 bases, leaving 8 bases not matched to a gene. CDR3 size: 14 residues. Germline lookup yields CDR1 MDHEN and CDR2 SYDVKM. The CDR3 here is CASTRQGAIHEQYV. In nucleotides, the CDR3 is TGTGCCAGCACAAGACAGGGGGCTATTCACGAGCAGTACGTC.

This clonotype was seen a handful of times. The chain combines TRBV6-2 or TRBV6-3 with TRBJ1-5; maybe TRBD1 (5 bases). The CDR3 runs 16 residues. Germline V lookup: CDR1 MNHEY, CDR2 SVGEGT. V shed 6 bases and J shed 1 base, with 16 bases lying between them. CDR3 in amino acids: CASSSGTEGSNQPQHF. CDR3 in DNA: TGTGCCAGCAGCTCCGGGACCGAAGGGAGCAATCAGCCCCAGCATTTT.

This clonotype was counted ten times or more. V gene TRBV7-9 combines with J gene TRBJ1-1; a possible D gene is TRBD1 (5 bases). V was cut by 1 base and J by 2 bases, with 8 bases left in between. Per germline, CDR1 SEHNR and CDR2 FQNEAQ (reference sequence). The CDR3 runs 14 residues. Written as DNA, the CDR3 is TGTGCCAGCAGCTTAGTTCAGGGAAACACTGAAGCTTTCTTT. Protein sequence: CASSLVQGNTEAFF.

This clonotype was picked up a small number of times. The CDR3: CASTGGSRQPQHF. CDR3 DNA sequence: TGTGCCAGCACCGGAGGTAGCAGGCAGCCCCAGCATTTT. The chain links TRBV2 to TRBJ1-5; D is uncertain. The CDR3 extends over 13 amino acids. V gave up 7 bases and J gave up 7 bases, with 14 bases separating them. Per the germline V gene, CDR1 is SNHLY and CDR2 is FYNNEI.